A selection of T cell receptor beta chains follows, all from one sample in a study of cytomegalovirus exposure and HLA in healthy donors. Method: immunoSEQ multiplex PCR; TCRdb's copy keeps in-frame clones and lacks some. The table lists under 250,000 clones, around 73% of them singletons. Sequences were obtained from PBMCs. These receptors all come from a male donor in good health and CMV-seronegative. Each CDR3 is given with its conserved first and last residue. A D gene is named only where the DNA matches it firmly. The size field is filled for only some rows; it gives once, few, many or a size class.

V gene	clone size	J gene	D gene	CDR3 protein
TRBV5-4	-	-	-	CASSLLGDYEQYF
TRBV6-6	-	TRBJ2-2	TRBD2	CASRSSGRSGELFF
TRBV2	once	TRBJ2-5	TRBD1	CASSGQGAETQYF
TRBV5-1	-	TRBJ2-1	TRBD2	CASSWGLTSGSSYNEQFF
TRBV4-2	-	-	-	CASSHHQGISYEQYF
TRBV7-6	-	TRBJ2-1	TRBD2	CASSVGLAGSSYNEQFF
TRBV28	-	TRBJ2-1	TRBD1	CASSRDRVYNEQFF
TRBV19	once	TRBJ1-2	-	CASSARDTNRYYGYTF
TRBV5-1	few	TRBJ1-1	-	CASSLVGGSEAFF
TRBV27	once	TRBJ2-1	-	CASSLPEGEQFF
TRBV7-9	-	TRBJ2-7	-	CASSLGLDKYEQYF
TRBV28	-	TRBJ2-4	TRBD2	CASSSGLAGGGVRAKNIQYF
TRBV19	-	TRBJ2-5	-	CASSAHRAGETQYF
TRBV27	-	TRBJ1-3	-	CASSLRGAVGNTIYF
TRBV19	-	TRBJ2-3	-	CASSIILGVGDTQYF
TRBV19	-	TRBJ2-3	TRBD2	CASSRGTSISTDTQYF
TRBV9	few	TRBJ2-7	-	CASSVGDSSSFSYEQYF
TRBV7-9	-	TRBJ2-4	TRBD2	CASSPTSGSGIAKNIQYF